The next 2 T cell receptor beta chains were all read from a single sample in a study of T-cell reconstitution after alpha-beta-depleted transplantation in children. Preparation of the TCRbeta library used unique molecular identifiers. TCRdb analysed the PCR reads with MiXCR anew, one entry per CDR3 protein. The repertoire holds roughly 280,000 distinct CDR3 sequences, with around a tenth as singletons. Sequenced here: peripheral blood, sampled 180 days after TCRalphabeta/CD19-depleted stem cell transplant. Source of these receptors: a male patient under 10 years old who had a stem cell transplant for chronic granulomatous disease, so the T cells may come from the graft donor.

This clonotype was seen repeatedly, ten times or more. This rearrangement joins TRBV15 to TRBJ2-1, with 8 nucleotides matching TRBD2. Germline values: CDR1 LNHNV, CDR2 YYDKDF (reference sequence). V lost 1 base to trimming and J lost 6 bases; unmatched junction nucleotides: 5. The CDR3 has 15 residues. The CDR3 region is CATSRGGGGPNEQFF. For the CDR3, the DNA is TGTGCCACCAGCAGAGGGGGCGGGGGGCCCAATGAGCAGTTCTTC. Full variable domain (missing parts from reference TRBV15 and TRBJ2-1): DAMVIQNPRYQVTQFGKPVTLSCSQTLNHNVMYWYQQKSSQAPKLLFHYYDKDFNNEADTPDNFQSRRPNTSFCFLDIRSPGLGDTAMYLCATSRGGGGPNEQFFGPGTRLTVL.

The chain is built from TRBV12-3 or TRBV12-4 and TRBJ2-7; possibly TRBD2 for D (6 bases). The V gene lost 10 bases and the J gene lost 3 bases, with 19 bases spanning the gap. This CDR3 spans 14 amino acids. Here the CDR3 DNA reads TGTGCCACAGCGCCGGGAGTGGGGTTCTACGAGCAGTACTTC. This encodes CATAPGVGFYEQYF.